One sample yielded the 29 T cell receptor beta chains listed below, sequenced in a study of T cells in Graves' hyperthyroidism and ophthalmopathy. RNA transcripts provided the source from which TCR beta CDR3 regions were amplified. In the first-round RT-PCR of the TCR CDR3, the HTBI primer set was used. TCRdb itself ran the multiplex PCR reads through MiXCR, one entry per CDR3 protein. There are about 520,000 distinct CDR3 sequences in the sample; about 24% occur only once, and about 10% lies in the top ten. Sequencing was done on a sample of blood. These receptor sequences come from a woman younger than 45 with Graves' ophthalmopathy.

This clonotype was seen repeatedly, ten times or more. This chain connects TRBV6-5 to TRBJ2-5; D is perhaps TRBD1 (6 bases). Germline V gene sequence: CDR1 MNHEY, CDR2 SVGAGI. The V gene lost 2 bases and the J gene lost 2 bases, with 9 bases spanning the gap. The CDR3 is made up of 14 amino acids. The CDR3 sequence is CASSYHGQQETQYF. The CDR3 nucleotides read TGTGCCAGCAGTTACCACGGACAGCAAGAGACCCAGTACTTC.

This clonotype has a count of ten or more. The genes are TRBV6-5 and TRBJ1-1, with D hard to call. Germline V CDR1 and CDR2: MNHEY, SVGAGI. This CDR3 contains 15 residues. The V and J ends lost 7 bases and 0 bases respectively, with 15 bases between them. CDR3 bases: TGTGCCAGCAAGGGTTTTGAGGTCATGAACACTGAAGCTTTCTTT. Residues: CASKGFEVMNTEAFF.

The chain joins TRBV9 to TRBJ2-5; TRBD1 aligns across 7 bases. Per germline, CDR1 SGDLS and CDR2 YYNGEE. With 3 bases clipped from V and 1 base from J, the junction kept 6 bases outside the gene matches. The CDR3 has 15 residues. The CDR3 DNA follows: TGTGCCAGCAGCGGTCGACAGGGCCTCCAAGAGACCCAGTACTTC. Amino acid sequence: CASSGRQGLQETQYF.

This clonotype was recorded many times. This sequence joins TRBV11-2 and TRBJ1-1; D is ambiguous. V lost 1 base, J lost 0 bases, and 6 bases lay in between. CDR1 is SGHAT, CDR2 FQNNGV, per germline. The CDR3 covers 14 residues. CDR3 sequence: CASSLVLLNTEAFF. CDR3 nucleotides: TGTGCCAGCAGCTTAGTATTATTGAACACTGAAGCTTTCTTT. Looking up the rest from reference TRBV11-2 and TRBJ1-1 gives the full variable domain: EAGVAQSPRYKIIEKRQSVAFWCNPISGHATLYWYQQILGQGPKLLIQFQNNGVVDDSQLPKDRFSAERLKGVDSTLKIQPAKLEDSAVYLCASSLVLLNTEAFFGQGTRLTVV.

The J gene is TRBJ2-7, the V gene TRBV6-2 or TRBV6-3, with D maybe TRBD1 (5 bases). CDR1 MNHEY and CDR2 SVGEGT come from the germline V gene. The CDR3 is 15 amino acids. V lost 0 bases and J lost 6, with 15 bases in between. The CDR3 protein is CASSYSTAPKCEQYF. The CDR3 DNA reads TGTGCCAGCAGTTACTCGACAGCCCCAAAATGCGAGCAGTACTTC.

The sample holds a few counts of this clonotype. The chain employs TRBV20-1 and TRBJ1-5; TRBD1 matches at 9 bases. CDR1 is DFQATT and CDR2 is SNEGSKA in the germline V gene (reference sequence). The J segment lost 2 bases and the V segment lost 4 bases, leaving 3 bases of the junction unmatched. The CDR3 loop spans 14 amino acids. CDR3 in amino acids: CSATDRGGNQPQHF. The CDR3, as DNA: TGCAGTGCTACGGACAGGGGCGGCAATCAGCCCCAGCATTTT.

This chain's CDR3 is CASSWDTFYYQETQYF. The CDR3 DNA sequence: TGTGCCAGCAGCTGGGACACCTTCTATTACCAAGAGACCCAGTACTTC. The chain recombines TRBV12-3 or TRBV12-4 with TRBJ2-5, with D possibly being TRBD1 (6 bases). Trimming shortened V by 6 bases and J by 0 bases, and 17 bases separated the two germline ends. The CDR3 extends over 16 amino acids.

The chain has TRBV7-9 and TRBJ2-2, with 7 bases aligning to TRBD1. V lost 5 bases to trimming and J lost 6 bases; unmatched junction nucleotides: 9. The germline CDR1 and CDR2 sequences are SEHNR and FQNEAQ (reference sequence). This CDR3 spans 15 amino acids. The CDR3 sequence is CASSGDRVPSGELFF. The CDR3 region has the DNA TGTGCCAGCAGCGGAGACAGGGTCCCATCCGGGGAGCTGTTTTTT.

This chain's CDR3 is CSARDPRRAGEAFF. The CDR3 region has the DNA TGCAGTGCTAGAGATCCACGGCGTGCGGGGGAAGCTTTCTTT. The chain is built from TRBV20-1 and TRBJ1-1; D gene unclear. The V gene's germline CDR1 is DFQATT and CDR2 SNEGSKA (reference sequence). The CDR3 is made up of 14 amino acids. The germline V and J ends were trimmed by 0 bases and 8 bases, with 16 bases remaining between them.

This clonotype was observed a few times. The V call is TRBV30, the J call TRBJ1-5; D unresolved. This CDR3 spans 13 amino acids. The V gene's germline CDR1 is GTSNPN and CDR2 SVGIG (reference sequence). The V and J ends lost 6 bases and 1 base respectively, with 10 bases between them. CDR3 nucleotides: TGTGCCTGCGGAAGGGAAAGCAATCAGCCCCAGCATTTT. It translates to CACGRESNQPQHF.

This rearrangement joins TRBV6-1 to TRBJ2-7, with D perhaps matching TRBD1 (6 bases). The V end was cut by 1 base, the J end by 9 bases, with 19 bases between. The CDR3 has 15 amino acids. The germline V gene encodes CDR1 MNHNS and CDR2 SASEGT. The CDR3 nucleotides read TGTGCCAGCAGTGAAGGGGGGCCGGACGCATCGCGGCAGTACTTC. It codes for CASSEGGPDASRQYF.

This clonotype appeared many times. V and J are TRBV12-3 or TRBV12-4 and TRBJ2-5, with a weak D call TRBD1 (6 bases). The ends were cut back, 8 bases at V and 2 bases at J, with 30 bases in the middle. The CDR3 runs to 19 residues. CDR3 amino acids: CASRTRGHNRSQAQETQYF. In nucleotides, the CDR3 is TGTGCCAGCCGGACCAGGGGCCACAATAGGTCACAAGCTCAAGAGACCCAGTACTTC.

This clonotype was counted a few times. The chain combines TRBV25-1 with TRBJ1-6; D not certain. This CDR3 region has 16 residues. The ends were cut back, 1 base at V and 0 bases at J, with 7 bases in the middle. The germline V gene has CDR1 MGHDK and CDR2 SYGVNS. The CDR3 here is CASSESVPSYNSPLHF. DNA for the CDR3: TGTGCCAGCAGTGAATCGGTACCCTCCTATAATTCACCCCTCCACTTT.

The chain carries TRBV6-5 and TRBJ2-2; D unresolved. Germline loops: CDR1 MNHEY, CDR2 SVGAGI. Trimming took off 0 bases at V and 7 bases at J, with 15 bases between the two ends. CDR3 length: 16 amino acids. The CDR3 bases are TGTGCCAGCAGTTACTCGAAACATCTGGGGATCGGGGAGCTGTTTTTT. It translates to CASSYSKHLGIGELFF.

V is TRBV13 and J is TRBJ2-7; D is perhaps TRBD1 (6 bases). V lost 3 bases and J 2 bases, leaving 11 bases between the germline ends. The CDR3 is made up of 14 amino acids. Germline values: CDR1 PRHDT, CDR2 FYEKMQ (reference sequence). CDR3 coding DNA: TGTGCCAGCAGCTTCGGGGACATAACCTACGAGCAGTACTTC. This codes for CASSFGDITYEQYF.

This clonotype was observed many times. The rearrangement uses TRBV12-3 or TRBV12-4 and TRBJ1-1, with D perhaps TRBD1 (5 bases). The CDR3 has 14 residues. V shed 3 bases and J shed 0 bases, with 8 bases lying between them. CDR3 loop: CASSFWGLNTEAFF. The DNA for the CDR3 is TGTGCCAGCAGTTTTTGGGGGTTGAACACTGAAGCTTTCTTT.

The table lists this clonotype with many counts. This chain links TRBV10-3 with TRBJ1-1; perhaps TRBD1 as D (5 bases). CDR3 size: 14 residues. V was cut by 2 bases and J by 4 bases, with 11 bases left in between. Germline V gene data show CDR1 as ENHRY and CDR2 as SYGVKD. CDR3 protein: CAISEARVGTEAFF. Written as DNA, the CDR3 is TGTGCCATCAGTGAGGCCAGGGTGGGCACTGAAGCTTTCTTT.

This clonotype was recorded many times. The gene calls are TRBV7-3 and TRBJ1-1; D uncertain. The germline gives CDR1 SGHTA, CDR2 FQGTGA. V shed 5 bases and J shed 3 bases, with 10 bases lying between them. This CDR3 is 13 amino acids long. This CDR3 is CASSLRRDTEAFF. The CDR3 region has the DNA TGTGCCAGCAGCCTAAGGAGGGACACTGAAGCTTTCTTT.

This clonotype appeared many times. The chain has TRBV4-1 and TRBJ2-7; D tentatively reads TRBD1 or TRBD2 (5 bases each). Germline CDR1 is MGHRA and CDR2 is YSYEKL. Trimming cost V 0 bases and J 2 bases, with 11 bases left between them. This CDR3 has 15 amino acids. For the CDR3, the DNA is TGCGCCAGCAGCCAAGATTGGGACCCCGCCTACGAGCAGTACTTC. This translates into CASSQDWDPAYEQYF.

This clonotype was seen repeatedly, ten times or more. V gene TRBV28 combines with J gene TRBJ2-3; D remains ambiguous. The CDR3 consists of 11 residues. Germline CDR1 reads MDHEN; CDR2 reads SYDVKM. Deletions cut 5 bases from V and 1 base from J, with 1 base between. CDR3 amino acids: CASSRTDTQYF. For the CDR3, the DNA is TGTGCCAGCAGTCGCACAGATACGCAGTATTTT.

In this sample, this clonotype turned up many times. This chain joins TRBV10-1 and TRBJ2-7, with 11 positions matching TRBD1. CDR1 is WNHNN and CDR2 is SYGVQD in the germline V gene (reference sequence). J lost 6 bases, V lost 6 bases, and 4 bases had no gene match. This CDR3 has 13 amino acids. In DNA form, the CDR3 reads TGCGCCAGCAGCTGGACAGGGGGCGCCGAGCAGTACTTC. Its protein is CASSWTGGAEQYF.

The chain links TRBV11-1 to TRBJ2-1; no firm D call. Germline loops: CDR1 SGHAT, CDR2 FQDESV (reference sequence). The CDR3 has 16 amino acids. With 5 bases removed from V and 4 bases from J, the gap between germline ends came to 18 bases. This chain's CDR3 is CASSDTRAPVYNEQFF. CDR3 DNA: TGTGCCAGCAGCGACACCCGGGCGCCCGTTTACAATGAGCAGTTCTTC. Using reference TRBV11-1 and TRBJ2-1 for the parts outside the CDR3, the full variable domain is EAEVAQSPRYKITEKSQAVAFWCDPISGHATLYWYRQILGQGPELLVQFQDESVVDDSQLPKDRFSAERLKGVDSTLKIQPAELGDSAMYLCASSDTRAPVYNEQFFGPGTRLTVL.

This clonotype was seen more than once but under ten times. V gene TRBV6-1 combines with J gene TRBJ2-2; no clear D gene. CDR1 MNHNS and CDR2 SASEGT come from the germline V gene. The V gene lost 5 bases and the J gene lost 7 bases, with 5 bases spanning the gap. The CDR3 has 11 amino acids. CDR3 bases: TGTGCCAGCAGTACCGGCGGGGAGCTGTTTTTT. Translation: CASSTGGELFF.

This clonotype was counted ten times or more. The CDR3 spells CASSSVGQGGVQPQHF. CDR3 DNA sequence: TGTGCCAGCAGCTCCGTTGGACAGGGGGGAGTTCAGCCCCAGCATTTT. V and J are TRBV7-8 and TRBJ1-5; 10 bases line up with TRBD1. This CDR3 region has 16 residues. The germline gives CDR1 SGHVS, CDR2 FQNEAQ. V shed 4 bases and J 6 bases; nucleotides not matched to a gene: 9.

The J gene is TRBJ1-2, the V gene TRBV2, with D maybe TRBD1 (5 bases). This CDR3 comprises 14 residues. Per the germline V gene, CDR1 is SNHLY and CDR2 is FYNNEI. V shed 2 bases and J shed 6 bases, with 13 bases lying between them. The CDR3 loop is CASSEQTVGNGYTF. Here the CDR3 DNA reads TGTGCCAGCAGTGAACAGACAGTCGGAAATGGCTACACCTTC.

This clonotype was seen at least ten times. This rearrangement joins TRBV11-1 to TRBJ1-1; 7 bases match TRBD1. The V gene's germline CDR1 is SGHAT and CDR2 FQDESV (reference sequence). The CDR3 extends over 13 amino acids. J was trimmed by 4 bases and V by 5 bases; bases with no gene match: 4. The CDR3 region is CASSDRVGTEAFF. Written as DNA, the CDR3 is TGTGCCAGCAGCGACAGGGTCGGCACTGAAGCTTTCTTT. The whole variable domain, remainder taken from reference TRBV11-1 and TRBJ1-1, is EAEVAQSPRYKITEKSQAVAFWCDPISGHATLYWYRQILGQGPELLVQFQDESVVDDSQLPKDRFSAERLKGVDSTLKIQPAELGDSAMYLCASSDRVGTEAFFGQGTRLTVV.

Ten or more counts support this clonotype. This chain connects TRBV10-3 to TRBJ1-5; tentatively, D is TRBD1 (5 bases). Germline CDR1 ENHRY, CDR2 SYGVKD. V lost 7 bases and J lost 0, with 10 bases in between. The CDR3 totals 14 residues. DNA of the CDR3: TGTGCCATCAATGGGGCCGGTAGCAATCAGCCCCAGCATTTT. Protein sequence: CAINGAGSNQPQHF.

This sequence joins TRBV7-9 and TRBJ2-5; possibly TRBD2 for D (6 bases). CDR1 is SEHNR, CDR2 FQNEAQ, per germline (reference sequence). The CDR3 totals 14 residues. Trimming cost V 5 bases and J 0 bases, with 10 bases left between them. The CDR3 DNA is TGTGCCAGCAGCCTCCGGGACTACCAAGAGACCCAGTACTTC. Translated: CASSLRDYQETQYF.

Ten or more counts support this clonotype. An end of the junction differs from the germline gene, which may be a read error. V gene TRBV19 combines with J gene TRBJ1-1; D remains ambiguous. Germline values: CDR1 LNHDA, CDR2 SQIVND (reference sequence). The CDR3 is 16 amino acids. The CDR3 protein is CTSSTDNLPPNTEAFF. In DNA, the CDR3 is TGTACCAGTAGTACAGACAATCTCCCGCCGAACACTGAAGCTTTCTTT.